This T cell receptor (beta chain) comes out of a study of cytomegalovirus exposure and HLA in healthy donors. Background on the study: Ancestry clustering placed roughly 86% of a few hundred genotyped donors in the Caucasian-associated cluster.

Study outcomes and limitations: Sequences of the TCR beta chain were said to predict the HLA-A and HLA-B alleles of most subjects accurately. Trimming of TCR beta V- and J-genes showed a link, identified in a later analysis, to a missense DCLRE1C variant.

Vbeta (60) and Jbeta (13) primers were used in the PCR. TCRdb keeps only in-frame clones here, not all; method: immunoSEQ multiplex PCR. This sample has over 150,000 clones, with around 74% found just once. This clone was counted only a few times. The antigen remains unidentified. Per germline, CDR1 ENHRY and CDR2 SYGVKD. Trimming took off 4 bases at V and 7 bases at J, with 10 bases between the two ends. The CDR3 runs 12 residues. The sequence was obtained from a man aged 18 to 35 in good health and CMV-seronegative. Sequenced material: PBMCs. The chain links TRBV10-3 to TRBJ1-2, with TRBD1 as a possible D gene (6 bases). The CDR3 here is CAISAYRVGYTF. CDR3 DNA: TGTGCCATCAGTGCTTACAGGGTTGGCTACACCTTC.